The T cell receptor beta chain under discussion was sequenced for a study of radiotherapy plus CTLA-4 blockade in lung cancer. Study in general: In approximately 17% of patients, objective responses were seen; approximately 30% had disease control.

To note about this clone: The antigen remains unidentified.

Study-level results: Subsequent to radiotherapy plus ipilimumab, tumor-derived TCR clones underwent expansion in blood.

Assay: immunoSEQ multiplex PCR; the TCRdb copy retains only in-frame clones and omits some. The sample includes some 38,000 clones, around 79% of them seen just once. Germline V gives CDR1 SGHTA, CDR2 FQGNSA. This CDR3 comprises 10 residues. The V and J ends lost 10 bases and 4 bases respectively, with 7 bases between them. The chain couples TRBV7-2 to TRBJ1-2; D uncertain. The sequenced sample was peripheral blood, obtained from a patient treated with radiotherapy plus ipilimumab. This clonotype originated in a human donor with non-small cell lung cancer who had stable disease on radiotherapy plus ipilimumab. The CDR3, as DNA: TGTGCCATCGGATCCTATGGCTACACCTTC. Translated: CAIGSYGYTF.